The next 29 T cell receptor beta chains were all read from a single sample in a study of cytomegalovirus exposure and HLA in healthy donors. The repertoire was sequenced with immunoSEQ multiplex PCR; TCRdb's copy has only in-frame clones and lacks some. This repertoire shows around 300,000 clones, roughly 87% found once; its top ten account for approximately 1.1%. The sample consisted of PBMCs. The receptor source for this set is a woman in her thirties in good health and CMV-seropositive.

The chain couples TRBV30 to TRBJ2-5, with no clear D. The CDR3 length is 11 residues. Deletions cut 5 bases from V and 5 bases from J, with 9 bases between. Germline CDR1 and CDR2: GTSNPN and SVGIG (reference sequence). The CDR3, as DNA: TGTGCCTGGGAATCCGGGGAGACCCAGTACTTC. Encoded protein: CAWESGETQYF.

The V and J genes are TRBV19 and TRBJ2-3, with D tentatively TRBD1 (6 bases). The CDR3 is 12 residues long. Trimming removed 10 bases from V and 6 bases from J, with 14 bases in between. Germline lookup yields CDR1 LNHDA and CDR2 SQIVND (reference sequence). CDR3 residues: CATSRGGDTQYF. In DNA, the CDR3 is TGTGCCACCTCCAGGGGCGGTGATACGCAGTATTTT.

This chain joins TRBV10-3 and TRBJ1-2, with unresolved D. CDR1 and CDR2 from the germline V gene are ENHRY and SYGVKD. CDR3 length: 12 amino acids. V was trimmed by 0 bases and J by 7 bases, leaving 6 bases between them. The CDR3 protein is CAISESHIGYTF. Written as DNA, the CDR3 is TGTGCCATCAGTGAGTCCCACATTGGCTACACCTTC.

This chain connects TRBV6-5 to TRBJ1-4; TRBD1 matches at 7 bases. The germline CDR1 and CDR2 sequences are MNHEY and SVGAGI. After removal of 0 bases from V and 3 bases from J, the junction contained 1 base not matched to a gene. The CDR3 is 15 residues long. The CDR3 protein is CASSYSGTANEKLFF. CDR3 nucleotides: TGTGCCAGCAGTTACTCCGGGACAGCTAATGAAAAACTGTTTTTT.

The V call is TRBV7-8, the J call TRBJ1-1; D is ambiguous. V was shortened by 1 base and J by 1 base, with 13 bases between the two germline ends. This CDR3 is 16 amino acids long. In germline, CDR1 is SGHVS, CDR2 FQNEAQ. The DNA of the CDR3 is TGTGCCAGCAGCTTAGGCACTCTATCTTCGAACACTGAAGCTTTCTTT. It is translated as CASSLGTLSSNTEAFF.

The V call is TRBV7-2, the J call TRBJ2-5, with 9 bases that match TRBD2. The CDR3 is 16 amino acids. V dropped 5 bases and J dropped 3; count of bases not matched to a gene: 10. Germline CDR1 SGHTA, CDR2 FQGNSA. The CDR3 DNA reads TGTGCCAGCAGCCGGAGGCTTAGCGGGAGAGAAGAGACCCAGTACTTC. Its translation: CASSRRLSGREETQYF.

V is TRBV4-1 and J is TRBJ1-2, with D perhaps matching TRBD1 (6 bases). The germline CDR1 and CDR2 sequences are MGHRA and YSYEKL. Trimming cost V 0 bases and J 8 bases, with 16 bases left between them. This CDR3 spans 15 amino acids. CDR3 loop: CASSQDYMGARGYTF. The CDR3 DNA is TGCGCCAGCAGCCAAGATTATATGGGGGCTCGGGGCTACACCTTC.

V gene TRBV5-4 combines with J gene TRBJ1-4; 7 nucleotides match TRBD1. Trimming took 3 bases from V and 8 from J; bases not matched to a gene: 7. Germline assignment: CDR1 SGHNT and CDR2 YYREEE (reference sequence). The CDR3 totals 14 residues. The CDR3 sequence: CASSSEGGREKLFF. CDR3 DNA: TGTGCCAGCAGCTCGGAAGGGGGCCGGGAAAAACTGTTTTTT. Filled out from reference TRBV5-4 and TRBJ1-4, the complete variable domain reads ETGVTQSPTHLIKTRGQQVTLRCSSQSGHNTVSWYQQALGQGPQFIFQYYREEENGRGNFPPRFSGLQFPNYSSELNVNALELDDSALYLCASSSEGGREKLFFGSGTQLSVL.

The chain couples TRBV11-2 to TRBJ1-1, with D hard to call. Germline-derived CDR1 and CDR2 are SGHAT and FQNNGV. Trimming removed 1 base from V and 1 base from J, with 4 bases in between. This CDR3 contains 13 residues. The CDR3 bases are TGTGCCAGCAGCTTAGCCCCGAACACTGAAGCTTTCTTT. This encodes CASSLAPNTEAFF.

The chain recombines TRBV4-1 with TRBJ2-5, with 10 positions matching TRBD1. V lost 8 bases to trimming and J lost 1 base; unmatched junction nucleotides: 7. The germline V gene encodes CDR1 MGHRA and CDR2 YSYEKL. The CDR3 is made up of 15 amino acids. The chain's CDR3 is CASRTGGLVQETQYF. CDR3 sequence (DNA): TGCGCCAGCCGGACAGGGGGGCTAGTCCAAGAGACCCAGTACTTC.

This clone was counted once. V is TRBV5-6 and J is TRBJ1-1; 7 bases fit TRBD1. Germline assignment: CDR1 SGHDT and CDR2 YYEEEE. Trimming took 4 bases from V and 1 from J; bases not matched to a gene: 4. CDR3 size: 14 residues. Written as DNA, the CDR3 is TGTGCCAGCAGCCCTCGGGACAGGAACACTGAAGCTTTCTTT. Translated, it gives CASSPRDRNTEAFF.

CDR3 nucleotide sequence: TGTGCCAGCAGCTCCCAGGGAAGTGGCTACACCTTC. This gives the protein CASSSQGSGYTF. The rearrangement joins TRBV9 to TRBJ1-2; possibly TRBD1 for D (5 bases). The CDR3 runs 12 residues. Germline assignment: CDR1 SGDLS and CDR2 YYNGEE. V lost 4 bases to trimming and J lost 7 bases, with 11 bases between them.

The chain uses TRBV28 and TRBJ1-1; D perhaps matches TRBD1 (6 bases). Germline V gives CDR1 MDHEN, CDR2 SYDVKM. The CDR3 runs 16 residues. V was shortened by 5 bases and J by 1 base, with 17 bases between the two germline ends. The CDR3, as DNA: TGTGCCAGCAGTCCTTCGGGTCCGGGACAGAACACTGAAGCTTTCTTT. This codes for CASSPSGPGQNTEAFF.

This chain joins TRBV9 and TRBJ2-2; D ambiguous. CDR1 is SGDLS, CDR2 YYNGEE, per germline. The CDR3 totals 14 residues. Trimming removed 0 bases at V and 3 bases at J, with 6 bases between. The chain's CDR3 is CASSVALYTGELFF. The CDR3 bases are TGTGCCAGCAGCGTAGCTCTCTACACCGGGGAGCTGTTTTTT. The full variable domain, in which reference TRBV9 and TRBJ2-2 provide the parts outside the CDR3, is DSGVTQTPKHLITATGQRVTLRCSPRSGDLSVYWYQQSLDQGLQFLIQYYNGEERAKGNILERFSAQQFPDLHSELNLSSLELGDSALYFCASSVALYTGELFFGEGSRLTVL.

V gene TRBV5-4 combines with J gene TRBJ2-7; possibly TRBD2 for D (6 bases). The V and J ends lost 4 bases and 1 base respectively, with 18 bases between them. The CDR3 sequence is 16 residues long. CDR1 is SGHNT and CDR2 is YYREEE in the germline V gene (reference sequence). The CDR3: CASSPQLAVGSYEQYF. In nucleotides, the CDR3 is TGTGCCAGCAGCCCTCAACTAGCAGTGGGGTCCTACGAGCAGTACTTC.

The chain is built from TRBV9 and TRBJ2-7; tentatively, D is TRBD1 or TRBD2 (5 bases each). CDR3 length: 14 amino acids. The V gene lost 2 bases and the J gene lost 6 bases, with 15 bases spanning the gap. Germline V lookup: CDR1 SGDLS, CDR2 YYNGEE. The CDR3 nucleotides read TGTGCCAGCAGCGTGGACCATGGGGGTTCCGAGCAGTACTTC. This encodes CASSVDHGGSEQYF.

CDR3 protein: CSVDSGGPIYF. The CDR3 DNA follows: TGCAGCGTTGATTCTGGGGGCCCCATATATTTT. The genes are TRBV29-1 and TRBJ1-3, with D possibly being TRBD1 (6 bases). V lost 3 bases, J lost 11 bases, and 11 bases lay in between. Germline assignment: CDR1 SQVTM and CDR2 ANQGSEA. The CDR3 length is 11 residues.

The V and J genes are TRBV7-8 and TRBJ2-7; no firm D call. The CDR3 runs 13 residues. Trimming removed 0 bases at V and 5 bases at J, with 8 bases between. Germline assignment: CDR1 SGHVS and CDR2 FQNEAQ. The CDR3 loop reads CASSLATANEQYF. The CDR3 nucleotides are TGTGCCAGCAGCTTAGCCACAGCCAACGAGCAGTACTTC.

The chain employs TRBV18 and TRBJ2-3, with 7 positions matching TRBD2. The V gene's germline CDR1 is KGHSH and CDR2 LQKENI. CDR3 size: 15 residues. Trimming cost V 3 bases and J 1 base; bases outside gene matches: 4. DNA of the CDR3: TGTGCCAGCTCACCTAGACTAGCAGGCACAGATACGCAGTATTTT. Its translation is CASSPRLAGTDTQYF. Full variable domain (remainder filled in from reference TRBV18 and TRBJ2-3): NAGVMQNPRHLVRRRGQEARLRCSPMKGHSHVYWYRQLPEEGLKFMVYLQKENIIDESGMPKERFSAEFPKEGPSILRIQQVVRGDSAAYFCASSPRLAGTDTQYFGPGTRLTVL.

The V call is TRBV27, the J call TRBJ2-3, with D possibly being TRBD2 (6 bases). CDR3 length: 17 amino acids. V gave up 6 bases and J gave up 3 bases, with 22 bases separating them. Germline V lookup: CDR1 MNHEY, CDR2 SMNVEV (reference sequence). CDR3 in DNA: TGTGCCAGCAGCCAAGGAACCGGGACTTCTAGAACAGATACGCAGTATTTT. Translation: CASSQGTGTSRTDTQYF.

The chain couples TRBV5-1 to TRBJ1-3; D uncertain. The CDR3 is made up of 14 amino acids. V lost 2 bases and J lost 0, with 6 bases in between. Germline assignment: CDR1 SGHRS and CDR2 YFSETQ. The CDR3 nucleotides are TGCGCCAGCAGCTTATGGGGCTCTGGAAACACCATATATTTT. This gives the protein CASSLWGSGNTIYF.

The chain couples TRBV6-6 to TRBJ1-1; perhaps TRBD1 as D (5 bases). The CDR3 has 14 residues. V was clipped by 4 bases and J by 3 bases, with 12 bases between them. Germline V CDR1 and CDR2: MNHNY, SVGAGI (reference sequence). CDR3 sequence (DNA): TGTGCCAGCAGTTTCACAGGTACCTACACTGAAGCTTTCTTT. It yields the protein CASSFTGTYTEAFF.

For this clone: Other DNA sequences within the sample encode an identical CDR3. The V and J genes are TRBV27 and TRBJ2-7, with a weak D call TRBD1 (5 bases). Germline-derived CDR1 and CDR2 are MNHEY and SMNVEV (reference sequence). CDR3 length: 14 residues. V was shortened by 0 bases and J by 3 bases, with 9 bases between the two germline ends. DNA of the CDR3: TGTGCCAGCAGTTTATCGGGGCAGATCTACGAGCAGTACTTC. This gives the protein CASSLSGQIYEQYF.

The chain employs TRBV28 and TRBJ1-3; D unclear. This CDR3 has 12 residues. V lost 4 bases, J lost 3 bases, and 4 bases lay in between. In germline, CDR1 is MDHEN, CDR2 SYDVKM. CDR3 DNA: TGTGCCAGCAGTTCGATTGGAAACACCATATATTTT. Translating it yields CASSSIGNTIYF. The full variable domain, in which reference TRBV28 and TRBJ1-3 provide the parts outside the CDR3, is DVKVTQSSRYLVKRTGEKVFLECVQDMDHENMFWYRQDPGLGLRLIYFSYDVKMKEKGDIPEGYSVSREKKERFSLILESASTNQTSMYLCASSSIGNTIYFGEGSWLTVV.

The gene calls are TRBV6-1 and TRBJ2-7; 7 positions agree with TRBD1. The trim removed 8 bases at V and 5 bases at J, leaving 12 bases unmatched. From germline, CDR1 is MNHNS and CDR2 SASEGT. The CDR3 length is 14 residues. The CDR3 region is CASGRQGNSNEQYF. In DNA form, the CDR3 reads TGTGCCAGCGGCAGACAGGGAAATTCAAACGAGCAGTACTTC.

The CDR3, as DNA: TGTGCCAGCAGCCATAACCCGGACCCGGCGAACACTGAAGCTTTCTTT. Residues: CASSHNPDPANTEAFF. The gene calls are TRBV27 and TRBJ1-1; no clear D. The V gene's germline CDR1 is MNHEY and CDR2 SMNVEV (reference sequence). V was clipped by 6 bases and J by 1 base, with 18 bases between them. The CDR3 is made up of 16 amino acids.

The rearrangement joins TRBV4-3 to TRBJ2-7; a possible D gene is TRBD2 (6 bases). Trimming took off 0 bases at V and 4 bases at J, with 16 bases between the two ends. Germline CDR1 and CDR2: LGHNA and YSLEER. This CDR3 comprises 16 residues. CDR3 DNA sequence: TGCGCCAGCAGCCAAGATCGGTGGCTGGGGGGTTACGAGCAGTACTTC. Translating it yields CASSQDRWLGGYEQYF.

This clone was seen once. V gene TRBV5-4 combines with J gene TRBJ2-3, with a tentative D call TRBD2 (5 bases). V lost 1 base, J lost 6 bases, and 9 bases lay in between. Germline CDR1 and CDR2: SGHNT and YYREEE (reference sequence). CDR3 length: 13 amino acids. The CDR3, as DNA: TGTGCCAGCAGCTTGCCAGCGGAGGATACGCAGTATTTT. Translated, it gives CASSLPAEDTQYF.

This CDR3 is CASSPLVLGQGGMGEQYF. The CDR3 nucleotides read TGTGCCAGCTCACCACTCGTTTTGGGACAGGGAGGTATGGGCGAGCAGTACTTC. The gene calls are TRBV18 and TRBJ2-7; 9 positions match TRBD1. This CDR3 is 18 amino acids long. V shed 1 base, J shed 6 bases, and the junction held 16 bases outside the gene matches. Germline assignment: CDR1 KGHSH and CDR2 LQKENI.